Listed here are 12 T cell receptor beta chains from one sample, sequenced in a study of early stage breast cancer tumors. The data were produced by immunoSEQ multiplex PCR, yet TCRdb's version contains in-frame clones alone and is incomplete. The sample shows about 69,000 clones, 80% of them seen only once. Source material: blood. The source of these receptors is a person aged 35-50 years with breast cancer.

The chain recombines TRBV28 with TRBJ2-7; TRBD2 matches at 7 bases. There are 13 residues in the CDR3. J gave up 5 bases and V 6 bases, and 7 bases lay outside the gene matches. Germline CDR1 MDHEN, CDR2 SYDVKM. CDR3 sequence: CASRLGLSNEQYF. CDR3 DNA: TGTGCCAGCAGGTTGGGACTATCAAACGAGCAGTACTTC.

Notes on this clone: Additional DNA sequences in this sample encode the identical CDR3. This sequence joins TRBV27 and TRBJ1-5, with D hard to call. Germline V CDR1 and CDR2: MNHEY, SMNVEV (reference sequence). This CDR3 comprises 13 residues. V shed 2 bases and J shed 4 bases, with 6 bases lying between them. The CDR3 protein is CASSLLGNQPQHF. CDR3 DNA: TGTGCCAGCAGTTTACTCGGGAATCAGCCCCAGCATTTT.

This clone came up a few times. The genes are TRBV5-8 and TRBJ2-7; TRBD2 is a possible D gene (6 bases). This CDR3 is 15 amino acids long. Trimming cost V 4 bases and J 5 bases, with 19 bases left between them. Germline CDR1 reads SGHTS; CDR2 reads YDEGEE. This CDR3 is CASSHGTLREDEQYF. In nucleotides, the CDR3 is TGTGCCAGCAGCCACGGGACTTTAAGAGAGGACGAGCAGTACTTC.

This rearrangement joins TRBV15 to TRBJ1-1, with 8 bases matching TRBD1. Germline V gene data show CDR1 as LNHNV and CDR2 as YYDKDF (reference sequence). The V gene end was trimmed by 5 bases and the J gene end by 4 bases; junction bases not matched to a gene: 9. This CDR3 is built from 15 residues. CDR3 coding DNA: TGTGCCACCAGCCCCCGGACAGGGACGATCACTGAAGCTTTCTTT. It is translated as CATSPRTGTITEAFF.

The V call is TRBV18, the J call TRBJ2-3; D is tentatively TRBD1 or TRBD2 (5 bases each). The germline V gene has CDR1 KGHSH and CDR2 LQKENI. With 2 bases removed from V and 4 bases from J, the gap between germline ends came to 10 bases. CDR3 length: 14 amino acids. CDR3 DNA sequence: TGTGCCAGCTCACCAAGGGGAGTCCCAGATACGCAGTATTTT. It specifies CASSPRGVPDTQYF.

The chain has TRBV5-1 and TRBJ2-7, with TRBD1 identical over 8 bases. Germline V gene sequence: CDR1 SGHRS, CDR2 YFSETQ. J lost 4 bases, V lost 4 bases, and 19 bases had no gene match. CDR3 size: 18 residues. CDR3 in amino acids: CASSRQQEAGGPNYEQYF. In DNA, the CDR3 is TGCGCCAGCAGCCGACAGCAGGAGGCAGGGGGCCCTAATTACGAGCAGTACTTC.

The gene calls are TRBV27 and TRBJ2-7, with D maybe TRBD1 (5 bases). The V end lost 6 bases, the J end lost 1 base, and 10 bases lay between the germline ends. Germline CDR1 MNHEY, CDR2 SMNVEV (reference sequence). The length of the CDR3 is 13 residues. The CDR3 nucleotides are TGTGCCAGCAGCTGGGGCGCGTCCTACGAGCAGTACTTC. This codes for CASSWGASYEQYF.

The gene calls are TRBV18 and TRBJ2-2; D perhaps matches TRBD1 (6 bases). Trimming cost V 10 bases and J 4 bases, with 16 bases left between them. This CDR3 comprises 14 residues. CDR1 is KGHSH, CDR2 LQKENI, per germline. The CDR3 sequence is CATSKGQTTGELFF. DNA for the CDR3: TGTGCCACCTCCAAAGGACAGACCACCGGGGAGCTGTTTTTT.

The chain joins TRBV28 to TRBJ2-3; perhaps D is TRBD1 or TRBD2 (5 bases each). This CDR3 is built from 13 residues. Trimming removed 5 bases from V and 7 bases from J, with 13 bases in between. Per the germline V gene, CDR1 is MDHEN and CDR2 is SYDVKM. The CDR3 reads CASSPLEGNTQYF. The DNA of the CDR3 is TGTGCCAGCAGTCCTTTAGAGGGGAATACGCAGTATTTT.

The chain joins TRBV27 to TRBJ1-1; D not certain. The germline V gene encodes CDR1 MNHEY and CDR2 SMNVEV (reference sequence). The CDR3 is made up of 14 amino acids. V was trimmed by 6 bases and J by 5 bases, leaving 16 bases between them. The CDR3 region is CASSSALDGTEAFF. The CDR3 DNA sequence: TGTGCCAGCAGCTCGGCATTAGACGGTACTGAAGCTTTCTTT.

V gene TRBV28 combines with J gene TRBJ1-1; possibly TRBD1 for D (5 bases). The CDR3 totals 12 residues. The germline CDR1 and CDR2 sequences are MDHEN and SYDVKM. The V end was cut by 7 bases, the J end by 6 bases, with 12 bases between. CDR3 region: CASKHGGAEAFF. CDR3 nucleotide sequence: TGTGCCAGCAAACATGGGGGGGCTGAAGCTTTCTTT.

This clone appeared once. The rearrangement joins TRBV2 to TRBJ2-3, with 10 bases fitting TRBD2. Germline CDR1 SNHLY, CDR2 FYNNEI. The CDR3 covers 15 residues. Trimming took 6 bases from V and 0 from J; bases not matched to a gene: 3. The CDR3 loop is CASRGLAVSTDTQYF. The CDR3 DNA is TGTGCCAGCAGAGGACTAGCGGTTAGCACAGATACGCAGTATTTT.